These 18 T cell receptor beta chains were sequenced from one sample in a study of blood T cell repertoires in COVID-19. Libraries were prepared by immunoSEQ multiplex PCR; TCRdb keeps only in-frame clonotypes and omits some of them. The sample records under 300,000 clones, approximately 84% being singletons. Sequenced: PBMCs or T cells enriched from blood (not recorded which). The receptors here all came from a middle-aged woman with acute COVID-19.

The chain has TRBV12-5 and TRBJ1-2; D might be TRBD1 (6 bases). Trimming pared 0 bases from V and 0 bases from J, leaving 17 bases between. Germline CDR1 and CDR2: LGHNT and FRNRAP. The CDR3 has 18 residues. The CDR3 spells CASGLVLGQGSANYGYTF. The CDR3, as DNA: TGTGCTAGTGGTTTGGTACTTGGTCAGGGGTCAGCTAACTATGGCTACACCTTC.

The chain recombines TRBV28 with TRBJ1-2, with unresolved D. Germline-derived CDR1 and CDR2 are MDHEN and SYDVKM. With 4 bases removed from V and 3 bases from J, the gap between germline ends came to 12 bases. The CDR3 consists of 14 residues. CDR3 in amino acids: CASSSSTRDYGYTF. DNA for the CDR3: TGTGCCAGCAGTTCCTCGACTAGGGACTATGGCTACACCTTC.

This clone has only a few counts. This chain uses TRBV7-2 with TRBJ2-7; D may be TRBD2 (6 bases). This CDR3 contains 15 residues. The germline V gene has CDR1 SGHTA and CDR2 FQGNSA. V dropped 5 bases and J dropped 3 bases, with 17 bases sitting between them. The CDR3 region is CASSPGGGNNYEQYF. In DNA form, the CDR3 reads TGTGCCAGCAGCCCTGGCGGCGGGAATAACTACGAGCAGTACTTC. Complete variable domain (other parts from reference TRBV7-2 and TRBJ2-7): GAGVSQSPSNKVTEKGKDVELRCDPISGHTALYWYRQSLGQGLEFLIYFQGNSAPDKSGLPSDRFSAERTGGSVSTLTIQRTQQEDSAVYLCASSPGGGNNYEQYFGPGTRLTVT.

This clone was recorded only once. This chain uses TRBV11-3 with TRBJ2-3; D might be TRBD2 (5 bases). The CDR3 loop spans 13 amino acids. V was cut by 7 bases and J by 1 base, with 9 bases left in between. Germline-derived CDR1 and CDR2 are SGHNT and YENEEA. CDR3: CASTSLGTDTQYF. The DNA of the CDR3 is TGTGCCAGCACTAGCCTCGGCACAGATACGCAGTATTTT.

The chain joins TRBV30 to TRBJ2-6, with D perhaps matching TRBD1 (6 bases). Germline assignment: CDR1 GTSNPN and CDR2 SVGIG (reference sequence). CDR3 length: 15 residues. Between the trimmed V and J ends, which lost 0 bases and 1 base, there was a span of 7 bases. The CDR3 protein is CAWSVQGSGANVLTF. The CDR3 coding sequence is TGTGCCTGGAGTGTACAGGGATCTGGGGCCAACGTCCTGACTTTC.

The chain uses TRBV6-5 and TRBJ2-1; 11 positions agree with TRBD2. The germline CDR1 and CDR2 sequences are MNHEY and SVGAGI. The CDR3 covers 14 residues. The ends lost 7 bases at V and 3 bases at J; junction bases unmatched: 2. CDR3 region: CASKLAGVYNEQFF. In DNA form, the CDR3 reads TGTGCCAGCAAACTAGCGGGAGTCTACAATGAGCAGTTCTTC.

The CDR3 region is CATSDLSGSTTGELFF. The CDR3, as DNA: TGTGCCACCAGTGACCTAAGCGGGAGCACCACCGGGGAGCTGTTTTTT. The rearrangement links TRBV24-1 to TRBJ2-2; TRBD2 aligns across 8 bases. Germline CDR1 and CDR2: KGHDR and SFDVKD. The CDR3 loop spans 16 amino acids. V lost 4 bases to trimming and J lost 4 bases; unmatched junction nucleotides: 7.

The chain carries TRBV5-3 and TRBJ1-5; TRBD1 matches at 8 bases. TRBV5-3 qualifies as an ORF whose function is uncertain. Trimming at V came to 4 bases and at J to 6 bases, leaving 9 bases not matched to a gene. This CDR3 comprises 15 residues. The CDR3 DNA follows: TGTGCCAGAAGCAACCGGGACAGGTCGGGTCAGCCCCAGCATTTT. It is translated as CARSNRDRSGQPQHF.

The chain uses TRBV25-1 and TRBJ2-7; TRBD1 might be the D (5 bases). Germline assignment: CDR1 MGHDK and CDR2 SYGVNS. This CDR3 comprises 13 residues. V dropped 2 bases and J dropped 7 bases, with 12 bases sitting between them. For the CDR3, the DNA is TGTGCCAGCAGTGAAGTGTCAGGGCGGGAGCAGTACTTC. This sequence encodes CASSEVSGREQYF.

This chain connects TRBV7-8 to TRBJ2-3; 7 bases line up with TRBD2. The junction had 16 bases not matched to a gene; V was cut back by 10 bases and J by 6 bases. Germline CDR1 reads SGHVS; CDR2 reads FQNEAQ. The length of the CDR3 is 15 residues. This CDR3 reads CAIGAGTLRWDTQYF. The CDR3 nucleotides are TGTGCCATCGGAGCGGGGACCCTAAGATGGGATACGCAGTATTTT.

This rearrangement joins TRBV4-1 to TRBJ2-2, with a tentative D call TRBD1 (6 bases). The CDR3 consists of 19 residues. Germline assignment: CDR1 MGHRA and CDR2 YSYEKL. V was trimmed by 1 base and J by 5 bases, leaving 23 bases between them. The CDR3 spells CASSQGGGQGPLWTGELFF. Here the CDR3 DNA reads TGCGCCAGCAGCCAAGGTGGCGGGCAGGGGCCTTTATGGACCGGGGAGCTGTTTTTT.

A remark on this clone: Other DNA sequences in this specimen translate into the identical CDR3. The chain combines TRBV19 with TRBJ1-3, with D hard to call. The CDR3 runs to 15 residues. V dropped 1 base and J dropped 0 bases, with 7 bases sitting between them. Germline V gives CDR1 LNHDA, CDR2 SQIVND (reference sequence). CDR3 protein: CASSIGTVSGNTIYF. The CDR3 DNA sequence: TGTGCCAGTAGTATAGGGACTGTCTCTGGAAACACCATATATTTT.

CDR3 loop: CASSSTGGSAEAFF. CDR3 nucleotide sequence: TGTGCCAGCAGCTCAACAGGGGGCTCGGCGGAAGCTTTCTTT. This chain uses TRBV7-9 with TRBJ1-1; 9 positions match TRBD1. CDR1 and CDR2 (germline): SEHNR, FQNEAQ (reference sequence). CDR3 length: 14 residues. With V trimmed by 4 bases and J by 8 bases, 8 bases remained unmatched.

The chain uses TRBV5-1 and TRBJ2-3; TRBD2 matches 7 bases. The CDR3 spans 15 residues. The trim removed 4 bases at V and 4 bases at J, leaving 9 bases unmatched. Germline V gene data show CDR1 as SGHRS and CDR2 as YFSETQ. CDR3 nucleotides: TGCGCCAGCAGCCAGGAGAGGACTAGATCAGATACGCAGTATTTT. Its protein product is CASSQERTRSDTQYF.

The chain carries TRBV7-6 and TRBJ2-2, with 9 positions matching TRBD1. Germline V gene sequence: CDR1 SGHVS, CDR2 FNYEAQ. The trim removed 5 bases at V and 4 bases at J, leaving 5 bases unmatched. The CDR3 is made up of 15 amino acids. CDR3: CASSQQGAGTGELFF. In DNA form, the CDR3 reads TGTGCCAGCAGCCAACAGGGGGCGGGCACCGGGGAGCTGTTTTTT.

This clone appeared once. This sequence joins TRBV11-3 and TRBJ2-3, with D maybe TRBD2 (6 bases). The CDR3 totals 17 residues. Germline CDR1 and CDR2: SGHNT and YENEEA. Trimming took 4 bases from V and 5 from J, leaving 22 bases between them. CDR3 sequence: CASSSRGLSLSGDTQYF. CDR3 sequence (DNA): TGTGCCAGCAGCTCTAGGGGACTCTCCCTATCCGGAGATACGCAGTATTTT.

The genes are TRBV3-1 (or the pseudogene TRBV3-2) and TRBJ2-1, with TRBD2 matching 7 bases. Germline V gives CDR1 LGHDT, CDR2 YNNKEL (reference sequence). The length of the CDR3 is 13 residues. The trim removed 4 bases at V and 4 bases at J, leaving 1 base unmatched. CDR3 nucleotide sequence: TGTGCCAGCAGCCGGGACTATTACAATGAGCAGTTCTTC. Translating it yields CASSRDYYNEQFF.

The rearrangement joins TRBV5-5 to TRBJ1-3, with TRBD1 identical over 8 bases. Germline V gene sequence: CDR1 SGHKS, CDR2 YYEKEE (reference sequence). The CDR3 totals 15 residues. V dropped 5 bases and J dropped 4; count of bases not matched to a gene: 8. In DNA, the CDR3 is TGTGCCAGCAGTCCGGACAGGGCTCACGGAAACACCATATATTTT. It is translated as CASSPDRAHGNTIYF.